In this sample, the clone carrying this T cell receptor beta chain turned up a few times. Its antigen is unidentified. Germline and genes here are mouse. The read ends 1 residue before the CDR3 terminus; that terminus is restored from the germline J gene. The data are from a study of tissue T cells after allogeneic stem cell transplantation. Study-level findings and limits: Tissue-detected TCR repertoire was only partly captured by blood and spleen T cells. Few T cell clones were shared across patients, but motif clusters showed tissue-specific shared signatures.

V dropped 3 bases and J dropped 0 bases, with 7 bases sitting between them. The CDR3 sequence is 13 residues long. The V gene's germline CDR1 is NNHNN and CDR2 SYGAGS (reference sequence). Assay used: immunoSEQ multiplex PCR; TCRdb lists only in-frame clones, some missing. The repertoire includes around 7,900 clones, 30% to 35% of them detected once, and over 2.5% sits in the top ten. Time point given: mouse harvest day 14 after allogeneic transplant. Tail vein injection delivered 10^7 T-cell-depleted bone marrow cells and 10^6 splenic CD5+ T cells. B6 (H2b) cells into BALB/c (H2d) mice; tissues taken at day 7 or 14.

The sequenced sample consisted of skin. V usage is TRBV13-2 and J usage is TRBJ2-7; D possibly corresponds to TRBD2 (5 bases). The receptor's source is a female BALB/c mouse given C57BL/6 T cells with graft-versus-host disease after an allogeneic hematopoietic cell transplant. The part of the CDR3 DNA that was read is TGTGCCAGCGGTGTTGGGGACTCCTATGAACAGTAC. This translates into CASGVGDSYEQY. The whole CDR3 reads CASGVGDSYEQYF.